A selection of T cell receptor beta chains follows, all from one sample in a study of shared clonotypes between healthy human individuals. Produced via immunoSEQ multiplex PCR; TCRdb's table is partial and in-frame only. The sample lists 780,000 or so clones, 72% occurring once. Material: memory CD4+ T cells sorted from blood. The source is a woman in her thirties in good health. The conserved cysteine and the conserved F or W are not part of the CDR3 here. Each record gives: CDR3 length, J gene, clone size, V gene, CDR3 protein. Size is omitted from some rows. Given values are once, few, many or a class for expanded clones.

length: 13
J: TRBJ2-7
size: once
V: TRBV14
CDR3: ASSVGPGQGGVQY

length: 12
J: TRBJ2-3
size: few
V: TRBV29-1
CDR3: SGGQRGSYDTQY

length: 12
J: TRBJ2-5
size: NA
V: TRBV5-1
CDR3: ASSLEGGAGTQY

length: 16
J: TRBJ2-5
size: NA
V: TRBV5-1
CDR3: ASSTRQLSSGTQETQY

length: 10
J: TRBJ1-1
size: NA
V: TRBV18
CDR3: ASSPQGTEAF

length: 15
J: TRBJ2-3
size: NA
V: TRBV28
CDR3: ASSSRLAGVLTDTQY

length: 11
J: NA
size: once
V: TRBV19
CDR3: ASSPDGRYEQY

length: 13
J: TRBJ2-7
size: NA
V: TRBV5-5
CDR3: ASSLVAGGLYEQY

length: 14
J: TRBJ2-7
size: NA
V: TRBV15
CDR3: ATSSYGRGRTYEQY

length: 12
J: TRBJ2-3
size: many
V: TRBV6-5
CDR3: ASSHKRSWDTQY

length: 11
J: TRBJ2-4
size: few
V: TRBV19
CDR3: ASSVQGRNIQY

length: 11
J: TRBJ2-7
size: NA
V: TRBV19
CDR3: ASARQVLDEQY

length: 16
J: TRBJ2-7
size: NA
V: TRBV18
CDR3: ASSPRTGRGREAYEQY

length: 15
J: TRBJ2-2
size: NA
V: TRBV7-6
CDR3: ASSSTLGRRDTGELF

length: 12
J: TRBJ1-4
size: NA
V: TRBV6-6
CDR3: ASSYSRTHEKLF

length: 14
J: TRBJ1-5
size: NA
V: TRBV7-2
CDR3: ASSLVLGLRNQPQH

length: 14
J: TRBJ2-2
size: NA
V: TRBV5-1
CDR3: ASSLEPSYSTGELF

length: 7
J: NA
size: NA
V: TRBV29-1
CDR3: SAAPEQY

length: 14
J: TRBJ1-6
size: NA
V: TRBV27
CDR3: ASSKDRGRNNSPLH

length: 12
J: TRBJ2-3
size: NA
V: TRBV10-3
CDR3: AIRRQGVLDTQY

length: 11
J: TRBJ1-5
size: NA
V: TRBV11-2
CDR3: ASSPYSNQPQH

length: 13
J: TRBJ2-1
size: NA
V: TRBV10-2
CDR3: ASRGPGLAYNEQF

length: 12
J: TRBJ2-1
size: NA
V: TRBV19
CDR3: ASSRDGDYNEQF

length: 17
J: TRBJ2-7
size: once
V: TRBV5-1
CDR3: ASSLWTGTKAESFYEQY

length: 12
J: TRBJ2-7
size: few
V: TRBV6-1
CDR3: ASTKGGSVNEQY

length: 12
J: TRBJ1-1
size: once
V: TRBV11-2
CDR3: ASSADRAKTEAF

length: 12
J: TRBJ2-7
size: NA
V: TRBV5-5
CDR3: ASSKGQGNYEQY

length: 12
J: TRBJ2-2
size: NA
V: TRBV6-1
CDR3: ATPSTGRWGELF